The 20 T cell receptor beta chains below all came from one sample that was sequenced in a study of blood T cells in healthy people across ages. The second PCR ran about 6 to 11 cycles with a sample-barcoded 5' primer and J-beta primers. Using its own MiXCR run on the 5' RACE reads, TCRdb lists one record per CDR3 protein. Among some 730,000 distinct CDR3 sequences, about 20% were seen once, and the ten largest hold around a fifth. The sample consisted of blood. These receptors all come from a man aged 65-85 years in good health.

The V gene is TRBV12-3 or TRBV12-4, the J gene TRBJ2-3; TRBD2 aligns across 7 bases. The CDR3 has 14 residues. With 2 bases clipped from V and 6 bases from J, the junction kept 5 bases outside the gene matches. The CDR3, as DNA: TGTGCCAGCAGTTTATCCGGGGAGGGCGATACGCAGTATTTT. As protein: CASSLSGEGDTQYF.

This clonotype has more than one count but fewer than ten. The chain joins TRBV18 to TRBJ1-4, with D tentatively TRBD1 (5 bases). CDR3 length: 16 residues. Trimming removed 4 bases from V and 2 bases from J, with 14 bases in between. Germline V gives CDR1 KGHSH, CDR2 LQKENI. CDR3 protein: CASSLNSGTTNEKLFF. The CDR3 nucleotides are TGTGCCAGCTCACTAAATAGTGGGACCACTAATGAAAAACTGTTTTTT.

The J gene is TRBJ2-7, the V gene TRBV20-1, with D possibly TRBD2 on 5 matching bases. The CDR3 is 12 residues long. Germline CDR1 reads DFQATT; CDR2 reads SNEGSKA (reference sequence). Trimming shortened V by 8 bases and J by 0 bases, and 11 bases separated the two germline ends. The CDR3 bases are TGCAGTACCCGGGGAAACTCCTACGAGCAGTACTTC. This sequence encodes CSTRGNSYEQYF.

The rearrangement uses TRBV7-9 and TRBJ2-2; either TRBD1 or TRBD2 may fit D (5 bases each). Trimming left V 6 bases short and J 5 bases short, with 7 bases between. The CDR3 length is 12 residues. CDR1 is SEHNR, CDR2 FQNEAQ, per germline (reference sequence). The CDR3 nucleotides read TGTGCCAGCAGATGGGGGACCGGGGAGCTGTTTTTT. Amino acids: CASRWGTGELFF. Full variable domain (remainder filled in from reference TRBV7-9 and TRBJ2-2): DTGVSQNPRHKITKRGQNVTFRCDPISEHNRLYWYRQTLGQGPEFLTYFQNEAQLEKSRLLSDRFSAERPKGSFSTLEIQRTEQGDSAMYLCASRWGTGELFFGEGSRLTVL.

The chain carries TRBV5-5 and TRBJ1-2, with D hard to call. The CDR3 sequence is 19 residues long. The V and J ends lost 5 bases and 2 bases respectively, with 28 bases between them. Germline CDR1 SGHKS, CDR2 YYEKEE (reference sequence). The CDR3 nucleotides read TGTGCCAGCAGTAATAACCGGGGTACGATCCCACCGCTAAACTATGGCTACACCTTC. It specifies CASSNNRGTIPPLNYGYTF.

This clonotype was observed a few times. The chain recombines TRBV12-3 or TRBV12-4 with TRBJ2-3; tentatively, D is TRBD2 (6 bases). This CDR3 has 13 residues. Deletions cut 7 bases from V and 6 bases from J, with 14 bases between. CDR3 coding DNA: TGTGCCAGCAAACGCCGGGACTCGGATACGCAGTATTTT. This sequence encodes CASKRRDSDTQYF.

In this sample, this clonotype turned up many times. V gene TRBV7-2 combines with J gene TRBJ2-3; 8 bases line up with TRBD2. V lost 2 bases and J lost 5; bases outside the gene matches: 6. The CDR3 runs 15 residues. The germline V gene has CDR1 SGHTA and CDR2 FQGNSA. The CDR3 sequence: CASSLSPLAGDTQYF. In nucleotides, the CDR3 is TGTGCCAGCAGCTTATCCCCCCTAGCGGGAGATACGCAGTATTTT. The whole variable domain, remainder taken from reference TRBV7-2 and TRBJ2-3, is GAGVSQSPSNKVTEKGKDVELRCDPISGHTALYWYRQSLGQGLEFLIYFQGNSAPDKSGLPSDRFSAERTGGSVSTLTIQRTQQEDSAVYLCASSLSPLAGDTQYFGPGTRLTVL.

Comment on this clonotype: The junction shows a germline mismatch at one end, possibly a read error. The chain recombines TRBV7-2 with TRBJ2-2, with 11 bases aligning to TRBD2. This CDR3 is 12 amino acids long. Germline CDR1 is SGHTA and CDR2 is FQGNSA. For the CDR3, the DNA is TGTGCCAGCAGCTCCCTAGCGGGGGGGCTGTTTTTT. This sequence encodes CASSSLAGGLFF.

This clonotype was observed a few times. The chain recombines TRBV9 with TRBJ2-5; TRBD2 matches 7 bases. The CDR3 contains 16 residues. Trimming cost V 0 bases and J 2 bases; bases outside gene matches: 7. Germline loops: CDR1 SGDLS, CDR2 YYNGEE. The CDR3, as DNA: TGTGCCAGCAGCGTAGGATTGCGGGAGACTCAAGAGACCCAGTACTTC. The encoded protein is CASSVGLRETQETQYF.

This clonotype was found a few times. This chain's CDR3 is CASSRRGMDEKLFF. For the CDR3, the DNA is TGTGCCAGCAGCCGCAGGGGGATGGATGAAAAACTGTTTTTT. V is TRBV7-9 and J is TRBJ1-4; 7 nucleotides agree with TRBD1. The V gene end was trimmed by 5 bases and the J gene end by 6 bases; junction bases not matched to a gene: 6. Looked up from germline, CDR1 is SEHNR and CDR2 is FQNEAQ (reference sequence). The CDR3 totals 14 residues.

This clonotype was seen more than once but under ten times. The rearrangement links TRBV7-9 to TRBJ2-1; 7 bases align to TRBD1. V shed 3 bases, J shed 4 bases, and the junction held 6 bases outside the gene matches. Germline assignment: CDR1 SEHNR and CDR2 FQNEAQ (reference sequence). The CDR3 is 15 amino acids. The CDR3 here is CASSFAGTAYNEQFF. CDR3 DNA: TGTGCCAGCAGCTTCGCCGGGACAGCTTACAATGAGCAGTTCTTC.

The chain has TRBV11-1 and TRBJ2-1, with D tentatively TRBD2 (5 bases). The CDR3 is 15 residues long. CDR1 is SGHAT, CDR2 FQDESV, per germline (reference sequence). Trimming removed 3 bases from V and 2 bases from J, with 11 bases in between. The CDR3 region is CASSFQRRTYNEQFF. The DNA of the CDR3 is TGTGCCAGCAGCTTCCAAAGGAGGACCTACAATGAGCAGTTCTTC.

This clonotype was counted at least ten times. CDR3 DNA sequence: TGTGCCAGCAGCCGTAGAGGGGGCCTCAACAATGAGCAGTTCTTC. It specifies CASSRRGGLNNEQFF. The gene calls are TRBV11-2 and TRBJ2-1, with 7 bases fitting TRBD1. The germline CDR1 and CDR2 sequences are SGHAT and FQNNGV. The V gene end was trimmed by 5 bases and the J gene end by 5 bases; junction bases not matched to a gene: 9. The CDR3 covers 15 residues.

The sample holds a few counts of this clonotype. The rearrangement uses TRBV20-1 and TRBJ2-1; D unclear. TRBJ2-7 explains the end of the DNA better; the J call may be wrong. The CDR3 sequence is 12 residues long. The germline gives CDR1 DFQATT, CDR2 SNEGSKA (reference sequence). The chain's CDR3 is CSARSLPAEQYF. As DNA, the CDR3 is TGCAGTGCTAGGAGTCTCCCTGCCGAGCAGTACTTC.

The J gene is TRBJ2-1, the V gene TRBV19; either TRBD1 or TRBD2 may supply D (6 bases each). From germline, CDR1 is LNHDA and CDR2 SQIVND (reference sequence). This CDR3 is 14 amino acids long. Between the trimmed V and J ends, which lost 5 bases and 7 bases, there was a span of 15 bases. As DNA, the CDR3 is TGTGCCAGTAGTTCGGGGGCGGCCCAAAATGAGCAGTTCTTC. Encoded protein: CASSSGAAQNEQFF.

This clonotype was counted between two and nine times. One base away lies a much larger clone, so this may be a sequencing read error. The chain employs TRBV5-1 and TRBJ1-5; 7 nucleotides align to TRBD1. There are 14 residues in the CDR3. In germline, CDR1 is SGHRS, CDR2 YFSETQ. CDR3 protein: CASSPGQVDQPQQF. DNA for the CDR3: TGCGCCAGCAGCCCTGGACAGGTCGATCAGCCCCAGCAATTT. Full variable domain (missing parts from reference TRBV5-1 and TRBJ1-5): KAGVTQTPRYLIKTRGQQVTLSCSPISGHRSVSWYQQTPGQGLQFLFEYFSETQRNKGNFPGRFSGRQFSNSRSEMNVSTLELGDSALYLCASSPGQVDQPQQFGDGTRLSIL.

The J gene is TRBJ1-1, the V gene TRBV6-5; weak D call: TRBD1 (6 bases). Germline CDR1 is MNHEY and CDR2 is SVGAGI. Trimming took 2 bases from V and 4 from J, leaving 11 bases between them. This CDR3 is built from 14 residues. CDR3: CASSYHGGGTEAFF. Written as DNA, the CDR3 is TGTGCCAGCAGTTACCACGGAGGGGGCACTGAAGCTTTCTTT.

Ten or more counts support this clonotype. The chain has TRBV5-1 and TRBJ1-1; D unclear. Trimming took off 0 bases at V and 5 bases at J, with 11 bases between the two ends. Germline assignment: CDR1 SGHRS and CDR2 YFSETQ. CDR3 length equals 14 residues. CDR3 amino acids: CASSLGSSGTEAFF. As DNA, the CDR3 is TGCGCCAGCAGCTTGGGCTCCTCTGGGACTGAAGCTTTCTTT.

J is TRBJ2-5 and V is TRBV5-1; D gene unclear. Trimming removed 4 bases from V and 1 base from J, with 8 bases in between. The CDR3 consists of 13 residues. The germline V gene encodes CDR1 SGHRS and CDR2 YFSETQ. The CDR3 sequence: CASSPASQETQYF. The CDR3 DNA reads as TGCGCCAGCAGCCCAGCTAGCCAAGAGACCCAGTACTTC.

The genes are TRBV11-2 and TRBJ2-1, with 7 bases matching TRBD1. V dropped 5 bases and J dropped 8; count of bases not matched to a gene: 15. The CDR3 has 16 residues. The germline V gene has CDR1 SGHAT and CDR2 FQNNGV. This chain's CDR3 is CASSPFPGTANDEQFF. DNA for the CDR3: TGTGCCAGCAGCCCTTTCCCCGGGACAGCGAACGATGAGCAGTTCTTC.